The rows below give T cell receptor beta chains drawn from one sample of a study of CD8 T cells in Susac syndrome. TCRdb redid the calling of the immunoSEQ multiplex PCR reads with MiXCR, one entry per CDR3 protein. This repertoire shows 100,000 to 150,000 distinct CDR3 sequences, around 80% found once; its top ten account for around 0.49%. Sequencing was carried out using CD8+ T cells from PBMCs. The receptor source for this set is a human donor with multiple sclerosis. Both conserved end residues are part of each CDR3. D genes are given only for firm matches. Expanded clones are given a class, and other clones once, few, many or no size at all.

NA,TRBV29-1,TRBJ1-1,NA,CSVEESYPEAFF,TGCAGCGTTGAAGAAAGTTACCCTGAAGCTTTCTTT
NA,TRBV4-1,TRBJ2-3,NA,CASSHSGVSTDTQYF,TGCGCCAGCAGCCACTCCGGGGTTAGCACAGATACGCAGTATTTT
NA,TRBV7-9,TRBJ2-3,NA,CASSPLLPEGTDTQYF,TGTGCCAGCAGCCCTCTCCTCCCGGAGGGCACAGATACGCAGTATTTT
NA,TRBV4-3,TRBJ2-2,NA,CASSQLLTGELFF,TGCGCCAGCAGCCAGTTATTAACCGGGGAGCTGTTTTTT
NA,TRBV27,TRBJ1-1,NA,CASSLKGYGTEAFF,TGTGCCAGCAGTTTAAAAGGGTACGGCACTGAAGCTTTCTTT
NA,TRBV15,TRBJ2-3,NA,CATSARAVPPYTQYF,TGTGCCACCAGCGCCCGGGCCGTTCCCCCTTATACGCAGTATTTT
NA,TRBV5-1,TRBJ1-1,TRBD1,CASSFNQGGDTEAFF,TGCGCCAGCAGCTTTAATCAGGGGGGAGACACTGAAGCTTTCTTT
NA,TRBV6-5,TRBJ1-1,NA,CASTNSGAIEAFF,TGTGCCAGCACTAATTCCGGGGCTATTGAAGCTTTCTTT
NA,TRBV5-1,TRBJ2-2,NA,CASSVFPGSRGTGELFF,TGCGCCAGCAGCGTATTTCCCGGGTCCCGGGGCACCGGGGAGCTGTTTTTT
NA,TRBV5-1,TRBJ1-1,NA,CASSAYHRENTEAFF,TGCGCCAGCAGCGCCTATCACAGGGAGAACACTGAAGCTTTCTTT
NA,TRBV6-1,TRBJ1-2,NA,CASRGARWGYTF,TGTGCCAGCAGAGGGGCCCGCTGGGGCTACACCTTC
few,TRBV21-1,TRBJ2-6,NA,CATYTGAGANVLTF,TGTGCCACCTATACAGGGGCTGGGGCCAACGTCCTGACTTTC
NA,TRBV21-1,TRBJ2-5,NA,CASSPYSCGGDETQYF,NA
NA,TRBV6-5,TRBJ1-1,NA,CASSYRSGTEAFF,TGTGCCAGCAGTTATCGGTCGGGCACTGAAGCTTTCTTT
NA,TRBV12-3/TRBV12-4,TRBJ1-1,NA,CASSLLPVYTEAFF,TGTGCCAGCAGTTTACTGCCGGTATACACTGAAGCTTTCTTT
NA,TRBV11-2,TRBJ2-1,NA,CASTPRVSRDEQFF,TGTGCCAGCACCCCTAGGGTCTCTAGAGATGAGCAGTTCTTC
NA,TRBV6-5,TRBJ2-1,TRBD1,CASSYRTGINEQFF,TGTGCCAGCAGTTACCGGACAGGGATAAATGAGCAGTTCTTC
NA,TRBV2,TRBJ2-6,NA,CASERYSSGANVLTF,TGTGCCAGCGAGCGATACAGCTCTGGGGCCAACGTCCTGACTTTC
NA,TRBV27,TRBJ1-1,NA,CASSLDRRISTEAFF,TGTGCCAGCAGTTTAGACCGCCGAATAAGCACTGAAGCTTTCTTT
NA,TRBV7-6,TRBJ2-1,TRBD2,CASSLPGTSGSRGNEQFF,TGTGCCAGCAGCTTACCCGGGACTAGCGGGTCTCGGGGCAATGAGCAGTTCTTC
NA,TRBV10-3,TRBJ2-7,TRBD1,CAISESQDRVGSYEQYF,TGTGCCATCAGTGAGTCGCAGGACAGGGTGGGCTCCTACGAGCAGTACTTC
NA,TRBV2,TRBJ1-5,TRBD1,CASDRGKDYSNQPQHF,TGTGCCAGCGACAGGGGTAAGGATTATAGCAATCAGCCCCAGCATTTT
NA,TRBV7-9,TRBJ1-5,NA,CASSSAVSDQPQHF,TGTGCCAGCAGCTCCGCCGTGTCGGATCAGCCCCAGCATTTT
once,TRBV27,TRBJ2-3,NA,CASGWPSDSQGYTDTQYF,TGTGCCAGCGGGTGGCCCTCGGACAGTCAAGGATACACAGATACGCAGTATTTT
NA,TRBV9,TRBJ2-1,TRBD2,CASSVAGRAGAHYNEQFF,TGTGCCAGCAGCGTAGCTGGGAGAGCGGGAGCACACTACAATGAGCAGTTCTTC
NA,TRBV6-2/TRBV6-3,TRBJ2-5,NA,CASSTYREEETQYF,TGTGCCAGCAGTACCTACAGGGAGGAAGAGACCCAGTACTTC
NA,TRBV28,TRBJ2-2,NA,CARPLMNTGELFF,TGTGCCAGGCCACTCATGAACACCGGGGAGCTGTTTTTT
few,TRBV6-5,TRBJ2-7,NA,CASSFSAGSYSYEQYF,TGTGCCAGCAGTTTTAGCGCAGGGTCTTACTCCTACGAGCAGTACTTC
NA,TRBV7-9,TRBJ2-1,NA,CASRERNNEQFF,TGTGCCAGCAGGGAACGGAACAATGAGCAGTTCTTC
NA,TRBV27,TRBJ1-5,NA,CASSLSRGNNQPQHF,TGTGCCAGCAGTTTATCGAGAGGGAACAATCAGCCCCAGCATTTT
NA,TRBV12-3/TRBV12-4,TRBJ1-3,NA,CASINEGDSGNTIYF,TGTGCCAGCATCAACGAAGGGGACTCTGGAAACACCATATATTTT
once,TRBV28,TRBJ1-6,NA,CASSLKVGGRASPLHF,TGTGCCAGCAGTTTAAAAGTCGGGGGGCGGGCATCACCCCTCCACTTT
once,TRBV12-3/TRBV12-4,TRBJ1-1,TRBD1,CAISDRGDTEAFF,TGTGCCATTTCGGACAGGGGGGACACTGAAGCTTTCTTT
NA,TRBV6-1,TRBJ2-2,NA,CASSGWGPPNTGELFF,TGTGCCAGCAGTGGGTGGGGGCCGCCAAACACCGGGGAGCTGTTTTTT
NA,TRBV28,TRBJ1-4,NA,CATHGVSTPIRLFF,TGTGCCACCCACGGGGTTTCTACCCCGATTCGACTGTTTTTT
few,TRBV4-1,TRBJ2-7,NA,CASSQTRDEQYF,TGCGCCAGCAGCCAAACAAGGGACGAGCAGTACTTC
NA,TRBV7-2,TRBJ1-2,NA,CASTLKRQPFNYGYTF,TGTGCCAGCACCTTAAAAAGACAGCCCTTTAACTATGGCTACACCTTC
NA,TRBV3-1,TRBJ2-5,TRBD2,CASSQAGGNEETQYF,TGTGCCAGCAGCCAAGCGGGGGGGAATGAAGAGACCCAGTACTTC
NA,TRBV28,TRBJ1-1,NA,CASSLLGQGEHTEAFF,TGTGCCAGCAGTTTATTGGGGCAGGGAGAGCACACTGAAGCTTTCTTT
NA,TRBV5-6,TRBJ1-2,NA,CASSLAEEGGVYGYTF,TGTGCCAGCAGCTTGGCCGAAGAAGGGGGGGTCTATGGCTACACCTTC
NA,TRBV19,TRBJ2-1,TRBD2,CASTTSGSSYNEQFF,TGTGCCAGCACGACTAGCGGGAGTTCCTACAATGAGCAGTTCTTC
NA,TRBV2,TRBJ2-1,NA,CASSEFLGIKDEQFF,TGTGCCAGCAGTGAATTCCTAGGAATAAAGGATGAGCAGTTCTTC
NA,TRBV27,TRBJ2-1,NA,CASSPQLGNEQFF,TGTGCCAGCAGTCCTCAACTAGGGAATGAGCAGTTCTTC
NA,TRBV18,TRBJ1-4,NA,CASSMPGHLEKLFF,TGTGCCAGCTCAATGCCGGGACACCTCGAAAAACTGTTTTTT
NA,TRBV12-3/TRBV12-4,TRBJ2-5,TRBD1,CASSGGTGVVAETQYF,TGTGCCAGCAGTGGGGGGACAGGGGTGGTTGCGGAGACCCAGTACTTC
once,TRBV19,TRBJ2-1,NA,CASSLAADDDEQFF,TGTGCCAGTAGTCTAGCCGCAGATGATGATGAGCAGTTCTTC
once,TRBV7-9,TRBJ1-3,NA,CASSLVWARGNTIYF,TGTGCCAGCAGCTTAGTGTGGGCGCGGGGAAACACCATATATTTT